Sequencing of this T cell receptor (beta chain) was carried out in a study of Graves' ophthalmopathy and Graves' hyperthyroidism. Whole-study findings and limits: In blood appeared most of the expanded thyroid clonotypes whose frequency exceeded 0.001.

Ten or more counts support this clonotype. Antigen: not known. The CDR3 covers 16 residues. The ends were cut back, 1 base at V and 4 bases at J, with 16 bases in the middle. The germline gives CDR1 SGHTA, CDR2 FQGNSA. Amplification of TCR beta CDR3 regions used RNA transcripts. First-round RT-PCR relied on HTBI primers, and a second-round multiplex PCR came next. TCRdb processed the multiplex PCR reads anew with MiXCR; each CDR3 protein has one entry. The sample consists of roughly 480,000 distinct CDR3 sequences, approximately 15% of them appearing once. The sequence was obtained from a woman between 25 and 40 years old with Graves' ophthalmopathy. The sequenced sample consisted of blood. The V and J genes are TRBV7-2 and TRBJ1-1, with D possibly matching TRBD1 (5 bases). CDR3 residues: CASSLVGTGLVTEAFF. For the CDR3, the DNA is TGTGCCAGCAGCTTAGTTGGCACGGGGCTGGTCACTGAAGCTTTCTTT.